These T cell receptor beta chains were read from a single sample in a study of cytomegalovirus exposure and HLA in healthy donors. Method: immunoSEQ multiplex PCR; TCRdb's copy keeps in-frame clones and lacks some. Its listing shows about 84,000 clones. Sequencing was carried out using PBMCs. The receptors come from a man aged 50 to 60 in good health and CMV-seronegative. Both conserved end residues are part of each CDR3. The order of the fields is V gene, J gene, D gene, CDR3 DNA, CDR3 protein. The D gene is left open where the match is weak.

TRBV18	TRBJ1-3	NA	TGTGCCAGCTCACCGGACAGCTTCTCTGGAAACACCATATATTTT	CASSPDSFSGNTIYF
TRBV2	TRBJ2-3	NA	TGTGCCAGCAGTTCCCTCACAGATACGCAGTATTTT	CASSSLTDTQYF
TRBV5-4	TRBJ2-3	NA	TGTGCCAGCAGCCCAAGCACAGATACGCAGTATTTT	CASSPSTDTQYF
TRBV10-2	TRBJ1-5	TRBD1	TGCGCCACTTACGTCGGGACAGGGAATCAGCCCCAGCATTTT	CATYVGTGNQPQHF
TRBV5-1	TRBJ1-4	NA	TGCGCCAGCAGGTTGTTTCCCCTAACTAATGAAAAACTGTTTTTT	CASRLFPLTNEKLFF
TRBV19	TRBJ2-1	NA	TGTGCCAGTAGTTTAGGGGGGGGGCTGGGTGAGCAGTTCTTC	CASSLGGGLGEQFF
TRBV6-5	TRBJ1-1	NA	TGTGCCAGCAGTTACTCGAACAGCTTAAACACTGAAGCTTTCTTT	CASSYSNSLNTEAFF
TRBV28	TRBJ2-5	NA	TGTGCCAGCAGTTTAGCGGTGCACCAAGAGACCCAGTACTTC	CASSLAVHQETQYF
TRBV5-1	TRBJ2-3	TRBD2	TGCGCCAGCAAACCCCAGGGGCGGGGGGGCCCGACAGATACGCAGTATTTT	CASKPQGRGGPTDTQYF
TRBV28	TRBJ1-2	NA	TGTGCCAGCAGTTTTAGGGGTACCTATGGCTACACCTTC	CASSFRGTYGYTF
TRBV7-3	TRBJ1-6	NA	TGTGCCAGCAGTCCCCCTGTGTACTATAATTCACCCCTCCACTTT	CASSPPVYYNSPLHF
TRBV6-1	TRBJ2-5	NA	TGTGCCAGCAGTGAATGGGTAGCGCCTCAGTACCAAGAGACCCAGTACTTC	CASSEWVAPQYQETQYF
TRBV19	TRBJ1-2	NA	TGTGCCAGTAGTATAGTTCCAGGAGGCTATGGCTACACCTTC	CASSIVPGGYGYTF
TRBV7-3	TRBJ2-5	NA	TGTGCCAGCAGCAGGGGGACGGGGGAGACCCAGTACTTC	CASSRGTGETQYF
TRBV5-5	TRBJ2-5	TRBD1	TGTGCCAGCAGCTTGACAGGGGGCCCAGAGACCCAGTACTTC	CASSLTGGPETQYF
TRBV28	TRBJ1-1	NA	TGTGCCAGCAGTCCCCTAAGGGGAGGGACTGAAGCTTTCTTT	CASSPLRGGTEAFF
TRBV27	TRBJ1-2	NA	TGTGCCAGCAGTTTCCAGGGTAACTATGGCTACACCTTC	CASSFQGNYGYTF
TRBV18	TRBJ2-3	TRBD1	TGTGCCAGCTCACCATTCTCAACTGGACAGGGAATTACTAGCACAGATACGCAGTATTTT	CASSPFSTGQGITSTDTQYF
TRBV28	TRBJ1-1	NA	TGTGCCAGCAATCAACAGGGGAACACTGAAGCTTTCTTT	CASNQQGNTEAFF
TRBV5-1	TRBJ2-7	TRBD1	TGCGCCAGCACTCGGACAGGGGATTTCGGGGAGCAGTACTTC	CASTRTGDFGEQYF
TRBV5-6	TRBJ2-7	TRBD1	TGTGCCAGCAGGACAGGGGGCGTCCCCTACGAGCAGTACTTC	CASRTGGVPYEQYF
TRBV7-9	TRBJ2-1	NA	TGTGCCAGCAGCCTTCCCCACAGGGCCGCCAGCTCCTACAATGAGCAGTTCTTC	CASSLPHRAASSYNEQFF
TRBV19	TRBJ1-6	NA	TGTGCCAGTAGTATTGAGCCTCTTATGTCACCCCTCCACTTT	CASSIEPLMSPLHF
TRBV6-5	TRBJ1-6	TRBD1	TGTGCCAGCAGAGCCGGGACAGGGAATTCACCCCTCCACTTT	CASRAGTGNSPLHF
TRBV6-5	TRBJ1-2	NA	TGTGCCAGCAGTTCAGGCGGGGTTGGCTACACCTTC	CASSSGGVGYTF
TRBV10-3	TRBJ2-7	TRBD1	TGTGCCATCAGTGGAAGCCGACAGGGGGCGGAGGAGCAGTACTTC	CAISGSRQGAEEQYF
TRBV7-9	TRBJ2-3	TRBD2	TGTGCCAGCAGCTTAGGCACTAGCGGGCTTCCTTACACAGATACGCAGTATTTT	CASSLGTSGLPYTDTQYF
TRBV10-3	TRBJ1-5	NA	TGTGCCATCAGCAACGAAGGGGTGAATCAGCCCCAGCATTTT	CAISNEGVNQPQHF
TRBV7-6	TRBJ2-1	NA	TGTGCCAGCAGCAGTAGACAGTTTTCTTACAATGAGCAGTTCTTC	CASSSRQFSYNEQFF
TRBV5-6	TRBJ2-7	NA	TGTGCCAGCAGCCCCGTTCCGGGGTACGAGCAGTACTTC	CASSPVPGYEQYF
TRBV6-5	TRBJ2-2	NA	TGTGCCAGCAGCCGCGGTGGGGGGTCCGGGGAGCTGTTTTTT	CASSRGGGSGELFF
TRBV6-5	TRBJ2-3	TRBD2	TGTGCCAGCGGACTAGCGGGGATTGAGACGCAGTATTTT	CASGLAGIETQYF
TRBV10-3	TRBJ2-3	TRBD2	TGTGCCATCAGAGAGAAACTAGCGGGGGGGCCGGATACGCAGTATTTT	CAIREKLAGGPDTQYF
TRBV19	TRBJ1-1	NA	TGTGCCAGTAGTATAGGCTTATCCCGCGGGACGGGCACTGAAGCTTTCTTT	CASSIGLSRGTGTEAFF
TRBV7-9	TRBJ1-5	NA	TGTGCCAGCAGCTTATCCCCAGGGCGGGGAATACAGCATTTT	CASSLSPGRGIQHF
TRBV28	TRBJ2-7	NA	TGTGCCAGCAGTCCGCCAGGCAGCTCCTACGAGCAGTACTTC	CASSPPGSSYEQYF
TRBV4-2	TRBJ1-2	NA	TGTGCCAGCAGCCAAGGGTTTTCAGGCGGACGGGGAGCCTATGGCTACACCTTC	CASSQGFSGGRGAYGYTF
TRBV18	TRBJ1-2	NA	TGTGCCAGCTCTCCCGGACAGTCAAGCGGCTACACCTTC	CASSPGQSSGYTF
TRBV18	TRBJ2-5	NA	TGTGCCAGCTCACCACCGGGGGCGGAGACCCAGTACTTC	CASSPPGAETQYF
TRBV6-5	TRBJ2-3	NA	TGTGCCAGCAGTTACTCGCGGGCAGGGGACCTATATACGCAGTATTTT	CASSYSRAGDLYTQYF
TRBV7-9	TRBJ2-3	NA	TGTGCCAGCAGCTTAGCGGCAGGGCAAAACGCAGATACGCAGTATTTT	CASSLAAGQNADTQYF
TRBV18	TRBJ2-5	NA	TGTGCCAGCTCACCACCGGTAACGGGGAGTCTACAAGAGACCCAGTACTTC	CASSPPVTGSLQETQYF